The rows below give T cell receptor beta chains drawn from one sample of a study of T cells after posttransplantation cyclophosphamide. Profiled with immunoSEQ multiplex PCR; TCRdb holds only in-frame clones, not every one. The sample includes approximately 45,000 clones, about 90% of them seen just once. The sample was PBMCs, taken 62 days after allogeneic stem cell transplant with posttransplant cyclophosphamide. The receptors stem from a male patient aged 55 to 69 who received an allogeneic stem cell transplant from a related donor and was CMV-positive. A subset of T cells may come from the graft donor. CDR3s include the opening cysteine and the closing phenylalanine or tryptophan. The D gene is left open where the match is weak. Not every row has a clone size; where given, it reads once, few, many or a size class.

clone size	V gene	J gene	D gene	CDR3 protein	CDR3 DNA
.	TRBV7-9	TRBJ1-1	TRBD1	CASSLAQGQGKTEAFF	TGTGCCAGCAGCTTAGCGCAGGGACAGGGTAAGACTGAAGCTTTCTTT
.	TRBV5-8	TRBJ2-5	.	CASSYGQTDEGETQYF	TGTGCCAGCAGCTACGGACAGACAGATGAGGGGGAGACCCAGTACTTC
.	TRBV7-9	TRBJ2-7	.	CASSLAGTYEQYF	TGTGCCAGCAGCTTAGCCGGGACCTACGAGCAGTACTTC
.	TRBV5-1	TRBJ2-3	.	CASTVATPGTDTQYF	TGCGCCAGCACCGTAGCCACCCCGGGCACAGATACGCAGTATTTT
few	TRBV5-4	TRBJ1-2	.	CASTTSTGEGSGYTF	TGTGCCAGCACCACAAGCACGGGGGAGGGGAGTGGCTACACCTTC
.	TRBV4-2	TRBJ2-1	TRBD1	CASSQDSAGTGRDNEQFF	TGTGCCAGCAGCCAAGACAGCGCCGGGACAGGACGGGACAATGAGCAGTTCTTC
.	TRBV28	TRBJ1-1	.	CASSPPQGWATEAFF	TGTGCCAGCAGTCCCCCCCAGGGTTGGGCCACTGAAGCTTTCTTT
.	TRBV5-1	TRBJ1-2	.	CASSSTAESGYTF	TGCGCCAGCAGCTCGACAGCTGAAAGTGGCTACACCTTC
.	TRBV15	TRBJ1-2	.	CATSTTDNYGYTF	TGTGCCACCAGCACGACAGATAACTATGGCTACACCTTC
.	TRBV2	TRBJ2-5	.	CASTGGNSLQETQYF	TGTGCCAGCACCGGGGGAAACAGCTTACAAGAGACCCAGTACTTC
.	TRBV5-1	TRBJ1-2	.	CASSPGGDGGYTF	TGCGCCAGCAGCCCGGGAGGGGATGGTGGCTACACCTTC
.	TRBV7-2	TRBJ2-5	.	CASSLERETQYF	TGTGCCAGCAGCTTAGAGCGGGAGACCCAGTACTTC
.	TRBV7-9	TRBJ1-2	.	CASDRGQGNYGYTF	TGTGCCAGCGACCGTGGCCAGGGGAACTATGGCTACACCTTC
.	TRBV27	TRBJ2-3	.	CASSFQTSNTQYF	TGTGCCAGCAGTTTTCAGACATCTAATACGCAGTATTTT
.	TRBV29-1	TRBJ1-1	.	CSVDRGSVAFF	TGCAGCGTTGATAGGGGGAGCGTCGCTTTCTTT
.	TRBV2	TRBJ1-5	.	CASSRDVIGQPQHF	TGTGCCAGCAGCCGGGATGTAATCGGTCAGCCCCAGCATTTT
medium-sized	TRBV6-1	TRBJ2-7	.	CATGTSQPPGYEQYF	TGTGCCACGGGGACTTCCCAACCCCCGGGGTACGAGCAGTACTTC
.	TRBV10-3	TRBJ2-1	TRBD1	CAIGAGTGLRDEQFF	TGTGCCATCGGCGCCGGGACAGGGCTTCGCGATGAGCAGTTCTTC
once	TRBV5-4	TRBJ2-7	.	CASSLSDSVYEQYF	TGTGCCAGCAGCTTGTCGGACAGTGTCTACGAGCAGTACTTC
.	TRBV6-1	TRBJ2-1	.	CASSDRAEQFF	TGTGCCAGCAGTGACAGGGCAGAGCAGTTCTTC
.	TRBV4-1	TRBJ1-1	.	CASSQGGGRRKVNTEAFF	TGCGCCAGCAGCCAAGGAGGGGGACGACGCAAGGTGAACACTGAAGCTTTCTTT
once	TRBV18	TRBJ1-1	TRBD1	CASSPPSGTGGKDTEAFF	TGTGCCAGCTCACCTCCCTCGGGGACAGGGGGGAAGGACACTGAAGCTTTCTTT
.	TRBV21-1	TRBJ2-7	.	CASSKRADPGETGEQYF	TGTGCCAGCAGCAAAAGGGCCGACCCAGGGGAGACCGGCGAGCAGTACTTC
once	TRBV28	TRBJ1-5	.	CASSLGAQGGAQHF	TGTGCCAGCAGCTTAGGGGCGCAGGGTGGGGCCCAGCATTTT